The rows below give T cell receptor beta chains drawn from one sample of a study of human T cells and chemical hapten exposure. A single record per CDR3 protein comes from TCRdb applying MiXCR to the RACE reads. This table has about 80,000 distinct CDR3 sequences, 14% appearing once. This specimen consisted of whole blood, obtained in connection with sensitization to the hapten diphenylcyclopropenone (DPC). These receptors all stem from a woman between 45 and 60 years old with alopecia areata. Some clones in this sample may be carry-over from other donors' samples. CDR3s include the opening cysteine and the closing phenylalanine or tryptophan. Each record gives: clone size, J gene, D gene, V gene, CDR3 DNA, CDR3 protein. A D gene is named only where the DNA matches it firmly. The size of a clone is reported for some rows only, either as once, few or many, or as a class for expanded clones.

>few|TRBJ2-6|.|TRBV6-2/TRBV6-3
TGTGCCAGCAGAAGGAGCTCTGGGGCCAACGTCCTGACTTTC
CASRRSSGANVLTF
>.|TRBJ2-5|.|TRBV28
TGTGCCAGCAGTCCCTCCGGGGCGCGTCGAGAGACCCAGTACTTC
CASSPSGARRETQYF
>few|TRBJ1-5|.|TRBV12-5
TGTGCTAGTGGTTTGGGGGATAGCAATCAGCCCCAGCATTTT
CASGLGDSNQPQHF
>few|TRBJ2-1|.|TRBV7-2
TGTGCCAGCAGCTTAGTACGAGTCAATGAGCAGTTCTTC
CASSLVRVNEQFF
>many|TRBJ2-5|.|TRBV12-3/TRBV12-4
TGTGCCAGCAGGAAAAAAGAGACCCAGTACTTC
CASRKKETQYF
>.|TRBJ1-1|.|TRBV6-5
TGTGCCAGCAGTTATTCAGGGAACGCTGAAGCTTTCTTT
CASSYSGNAEAFF
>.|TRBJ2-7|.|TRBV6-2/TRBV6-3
TGTGCCAGCAGCACCTCCCGGGACATCTCCTACGAGCAGTACTTC
CASSTSRDISYEQYF
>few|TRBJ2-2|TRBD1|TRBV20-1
TGCAGTGCTAGAGATCGGTTTCAGGGGGCGTCCACCGGGGAGCTGTTTTTT
CSARDRFQGASTGELFF
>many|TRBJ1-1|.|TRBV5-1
TGCGCCAGCAGCTTGGACAGCCGGGACACTGAAGCTTTCTTT
CASSLDSRDTEAFF
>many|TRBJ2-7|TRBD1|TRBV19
TGTGCCAGTAGTTCCCGCGGGGGACAGGGGAACGAGCAGTACTTC
CASSSRGGQGNEQYF
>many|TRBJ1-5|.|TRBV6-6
TGTGCCAGCAGTATCCATAGCAATCAGCCCCAGCATTTT
CASSIHSNQPQHF
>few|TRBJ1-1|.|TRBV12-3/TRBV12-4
TGTGCCAGCAGCCACCCTGGGAACACTGAAGCTTTCTTT
CASSHPGNTEAFF
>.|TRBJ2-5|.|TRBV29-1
TGCAGCGGGGCCCACGAGACCCAGTACTTC
CSGAHETQYF
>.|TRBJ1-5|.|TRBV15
TGTGCCACCAGCAAAATACACCCTTATAGCAATCAGCCCCAGCATTTT
CATSKIHPYSNQPQHF
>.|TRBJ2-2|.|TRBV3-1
TGTGCCAGCAGCCAAGTCAGAAACACCGGGGAGCTGTTTTTT
CASSQVRNTGELFF
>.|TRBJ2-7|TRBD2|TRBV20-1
TGCAGTGCTAGAACCCGCGGGGGTAGGGCCTACGAGCAGTACTTC
CSARTRGGRAYEQYF
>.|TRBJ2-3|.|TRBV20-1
TGCAGTGCTCCGGTCGGCAGCACAGATACGCAGTATTTT
CSAPVGSTDTQYF
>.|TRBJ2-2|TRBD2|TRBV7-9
TGTGCCAGCAGCTTACTAGCGGCGAACACCGGGGAGCTGTTTTTT
CASSLLAANTGELFF
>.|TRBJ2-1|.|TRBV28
TGTGCCAGCACCCTCCAAATTGGGAGCTCCTACAATGAGCAGTTCTTC
CASTLQIGSSYNEQFF
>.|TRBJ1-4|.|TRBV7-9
TGTGCCAGCAGCTTAGTACGCAGCCTTAATGAAAAACTGTTTTTT
CASSLVRSLNEKLFF
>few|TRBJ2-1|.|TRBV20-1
TGCAGTGCTAGAAATAGCGACACCTACAATGAGCAGTTCTTC
CSARNSDTYNEQFF
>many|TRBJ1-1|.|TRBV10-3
TGTGCCATCAGTCTGGAAGAAGTTACTGAAGCTTTCTTT
CAISLEEVTEAFF
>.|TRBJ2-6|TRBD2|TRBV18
TGTGCCAGCTCACCACGGGCTAGCGGGGGTAACTATCGTCCCGGGGCCAACGTCCTGACTTTC
CASSPRASGGNYRPGANVLTF
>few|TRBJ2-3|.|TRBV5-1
TGCGCCAGCAACAGTCCAGAAATCACAGATACGCAGTATTTT
CASNSPEITDTQYF
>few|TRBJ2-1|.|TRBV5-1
TGCGCCAGCAGCTCTGGACAGAACCTAGGAAAGTACAATGAGCAGTTCTTC
CASSSGQNLGKYNEQFF
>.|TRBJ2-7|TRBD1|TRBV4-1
TGCGCCAGCAGCCAAGTAGGCCGGGACAGGGCCTACGAGCAGTACTTC
CASSQVGRDRAYEQYF
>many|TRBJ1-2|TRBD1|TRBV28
TGTGCCAGCATCGACAGGGAGGATCATGGCTACACCTTC
CASIDREDHGYTF
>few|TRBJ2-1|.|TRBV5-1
TGCGCCAGCAGCTTGGAGGGGTTAGGCTCCTACAATGAGCAGTTCTTC
CASSLEGLGSYNEQFF
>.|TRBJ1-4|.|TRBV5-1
TGCGCCAGCAGCTTGATCCGGGGAACGAATGAAAAACTGTTTTTT
CASSLIRGTNEKLFF
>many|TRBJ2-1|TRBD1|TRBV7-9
TGTGCCAGCAGCAGACAGGGCGCGGCCTACAATGAGCAGTTCTTC
CASSRQGAAYNEQFF
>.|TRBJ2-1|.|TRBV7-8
TGTGCCAGCAGCGCCGAGGGGCGAACCAACAATGAGCAGTTCTTC
CASSAEGRTNNEQFF
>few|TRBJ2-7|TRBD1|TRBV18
TGTGCCAGCTCACCCGGGACAGGGGGGGTTGAGCAGTACTTC
CASSPGTGGVEQYF
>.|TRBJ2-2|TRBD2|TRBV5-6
TGTGCCAGCACGCGGCTGACTAGCGGGAGTATCGGGGAGCTGTTTTTT
CASTRLTSGSIGELFF
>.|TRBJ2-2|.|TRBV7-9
TGTGCCAGCAGCTTGCTTCTGGGCGGGGAGCTGTTTTTT
CASSLLLGGELFF
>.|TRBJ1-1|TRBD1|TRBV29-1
TGCAGCGTGCTCCGACAGGGCGGCACTGAAGCTTTCTTT
CSVLRQGGTEAFF
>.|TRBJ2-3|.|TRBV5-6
TGTGCCAGCAGCCTGGGGGGAGGTGGAGATACGCAGTATTTT
CASSLGGGGDTQYF
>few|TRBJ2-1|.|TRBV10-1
TGCGCCAGCAGTGAGGACTCCTACAATGAGCAGTTCTTC
CASSEDSYNEQFF
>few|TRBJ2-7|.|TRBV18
TGTGCCAGCTCACCACCAGAGACCTACGAGCAGTACTTC
CASSPPETYEQYF
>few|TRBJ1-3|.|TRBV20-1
TGCAGTGCTAGCTCGCAGGGGATCTCTGGAAACACCATATATTTT
CSASSQGISGNTIYF
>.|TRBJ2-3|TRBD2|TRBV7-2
TGTGCCAGCATCCCGGTTGTAGCGGGAGTCACAGATACGCAGTATTTT
CASIPVVAGVTDTQYF
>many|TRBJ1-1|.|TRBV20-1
TGCAGTGCTAGATCTGCAGGGTCGAACACTGAAGCTTTCTTT
CSARSAGSNTEAFF
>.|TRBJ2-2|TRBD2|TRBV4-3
TGCGCCAGCAGCCAAGATCACCGACTAGCCGCTCCTATTAACACCGGGGAGCTGTTTTTT
CASSQDHRLAAPINTGELFF
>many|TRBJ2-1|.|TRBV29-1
TGCAGCGTTCAAGAGGCTAGGTACCGGAGCTCCTACAATGAGCAGTTCTTC
CSVQEARYRSSYNEQFF
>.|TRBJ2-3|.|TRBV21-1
TGTGCCAGCAGCAAAGTACCGGGCGGGACTAAAACCACAGATACGCAGTATTTT
CASSKVPGGTKTTDTQYF
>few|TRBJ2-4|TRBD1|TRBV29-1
TGCAGCGTTGCCCCGGGACAGGCTCGGAACATTCAGTACTTC
CSVAPGQARNIQYF
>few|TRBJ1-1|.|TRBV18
TGTGCCAGCTCACCACCGGGGCTCTTTTCTGGGAACACTGAAGCTTTCTTT
CASSPPGLFSGNTEAFF
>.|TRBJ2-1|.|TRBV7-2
TGTGCCAGCAGCTACACAGGACTGTTAGAGCAGTTCTTC
CASSYTGLLEQFF
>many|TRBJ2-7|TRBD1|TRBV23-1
TGCGCCAGCAGTCGATTTGGACGACAGGGGGCGGTTGGTCCTCTAAGCTACGAGCAGTACTTC
CASSRFGRQGAVGPLSYEQYF
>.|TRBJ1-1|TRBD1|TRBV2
TGTGTCAGCGAGATGGCAGGGGGCACTGAAGCTTTCTTT
CVSEMAGGTEAFF
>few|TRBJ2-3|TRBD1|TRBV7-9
TGTGCCAGCATCGCCACCAGTTACAGGGGCGGTAGCGCAGATACGCAGTATTTT
CASIATSYRGGSADTQYF
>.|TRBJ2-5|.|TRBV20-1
TGCAGTGCTAGGGCCCAAGAGACCCAGTACTTC
CSARAQETQYF
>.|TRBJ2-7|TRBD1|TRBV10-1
TGCGCCAGCAGGAACCTCCGGGACAGAAATTACGAGCAGTACTTC
CASRNLRDRNYEQYF
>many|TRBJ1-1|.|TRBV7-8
TGTGCCAGCCAAGGGAGAAGTAACACTGAAGCTTTCTTT
CASQGRSNTEAFF
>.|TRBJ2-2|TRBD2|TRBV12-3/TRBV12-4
TGTGCCAGCAGTTTTCGACTAGCGCACACCGGGGAGCTGTTTTTT
CASSFRLAHTGELFF
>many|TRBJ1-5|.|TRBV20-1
TGCAGTGCTAGAGTGCGGGGCAATCAGCCCCAGCATTTT
CSARVRGNQPQHF